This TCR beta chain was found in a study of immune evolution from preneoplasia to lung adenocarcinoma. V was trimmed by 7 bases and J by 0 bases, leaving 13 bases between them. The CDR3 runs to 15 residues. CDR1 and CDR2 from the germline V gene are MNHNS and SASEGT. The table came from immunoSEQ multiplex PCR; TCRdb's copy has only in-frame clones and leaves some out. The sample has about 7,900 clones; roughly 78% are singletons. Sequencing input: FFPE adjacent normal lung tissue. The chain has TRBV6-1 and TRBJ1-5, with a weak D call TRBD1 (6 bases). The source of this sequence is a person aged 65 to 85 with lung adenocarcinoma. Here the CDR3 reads CASTASGDSNQPQHF. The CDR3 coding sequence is TGTGCCAGCACCGCATCAGGGGATAGCAATCAGCCCCAGCATTTT.